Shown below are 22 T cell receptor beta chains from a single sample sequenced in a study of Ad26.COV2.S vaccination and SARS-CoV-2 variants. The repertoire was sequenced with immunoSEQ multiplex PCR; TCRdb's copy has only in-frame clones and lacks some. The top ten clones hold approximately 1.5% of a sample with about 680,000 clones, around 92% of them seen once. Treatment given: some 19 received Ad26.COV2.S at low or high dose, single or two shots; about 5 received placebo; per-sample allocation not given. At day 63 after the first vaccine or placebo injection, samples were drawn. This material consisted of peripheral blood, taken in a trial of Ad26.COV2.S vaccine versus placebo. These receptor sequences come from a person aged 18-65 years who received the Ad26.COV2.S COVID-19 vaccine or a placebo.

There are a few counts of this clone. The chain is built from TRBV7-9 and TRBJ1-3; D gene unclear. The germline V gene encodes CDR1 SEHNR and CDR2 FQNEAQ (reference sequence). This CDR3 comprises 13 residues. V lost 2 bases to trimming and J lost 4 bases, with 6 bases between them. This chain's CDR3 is CASSLNGGNTIYF. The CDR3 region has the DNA TGTGCCAGCAGCTTAAACGGCGGAAACACCATATATTTT.

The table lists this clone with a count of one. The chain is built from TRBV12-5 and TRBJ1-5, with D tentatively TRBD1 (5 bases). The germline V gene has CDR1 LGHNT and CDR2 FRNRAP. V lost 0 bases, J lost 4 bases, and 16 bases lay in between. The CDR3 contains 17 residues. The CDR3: CASGLVSGRSSNQPQHF. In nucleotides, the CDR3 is TGTGCTAGTGGTTTGGTATCGGGACGTAGCTCAAATCAGCCCCAGCATTTT.

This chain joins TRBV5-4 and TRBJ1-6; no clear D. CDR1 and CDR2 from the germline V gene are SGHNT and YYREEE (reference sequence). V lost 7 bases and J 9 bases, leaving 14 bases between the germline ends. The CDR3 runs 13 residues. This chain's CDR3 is CASPVPPSSPLHF. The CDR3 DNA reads TGTGCCAGCCCCGTACCTCCTAGTTCACCCCTCCACTTT. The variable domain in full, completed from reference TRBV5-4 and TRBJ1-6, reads ETGVTQSPTHLIKTRGQQVTLRCSSQSGHNTVSWYQQALGQGPQFIFQYYREEENGRGNFPPRFSGLQFPNYSSELNVNALELDDSALYLCASPVPPSSPLHFGNGTRLTVT.

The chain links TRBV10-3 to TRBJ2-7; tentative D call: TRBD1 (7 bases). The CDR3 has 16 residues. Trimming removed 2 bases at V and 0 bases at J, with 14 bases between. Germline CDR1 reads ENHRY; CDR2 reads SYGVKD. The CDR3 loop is CAISEGQGGPSYEQYF. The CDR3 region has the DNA TGTGCCATCAGTGAGGGGCAGGGGGGACCCTCCTACGAGCAGTACTTC.

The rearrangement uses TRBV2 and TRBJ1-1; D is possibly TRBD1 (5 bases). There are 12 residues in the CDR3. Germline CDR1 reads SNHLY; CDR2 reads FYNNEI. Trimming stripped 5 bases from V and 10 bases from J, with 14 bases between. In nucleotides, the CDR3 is TGTGCCAGCAGTCTATCGGGGGTTTTAGCTTTCTTT. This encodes CASSLSGVLAFF. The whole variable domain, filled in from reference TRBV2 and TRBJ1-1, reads EPEVTQTPSHQVTQMGQEVILRCVPISNHLYFYWYRQILGQKVEFLVSFYNNEISEKSEIFDDQFSVERPDGSNFTLKIRSTKLEDSAMYFCASSLSGVLAFFGQGTRLTVV.

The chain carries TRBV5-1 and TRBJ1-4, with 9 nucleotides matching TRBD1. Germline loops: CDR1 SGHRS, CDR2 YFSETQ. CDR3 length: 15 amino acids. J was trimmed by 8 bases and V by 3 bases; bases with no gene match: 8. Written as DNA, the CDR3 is TGCGCCAGCAGCTGGCTGGGACAGGGTGGCGAAAAACTGTTTTTT. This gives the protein CASSWLGQGGEKLFF.

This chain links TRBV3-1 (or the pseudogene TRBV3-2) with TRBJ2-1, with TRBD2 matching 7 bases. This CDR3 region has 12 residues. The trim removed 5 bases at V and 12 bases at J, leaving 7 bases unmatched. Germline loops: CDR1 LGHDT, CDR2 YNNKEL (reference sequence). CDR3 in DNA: TGTGCCAGCAGCTCCCGGACTAGTTCGCAGTTCTTC. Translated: CASSSRTSSQFF.

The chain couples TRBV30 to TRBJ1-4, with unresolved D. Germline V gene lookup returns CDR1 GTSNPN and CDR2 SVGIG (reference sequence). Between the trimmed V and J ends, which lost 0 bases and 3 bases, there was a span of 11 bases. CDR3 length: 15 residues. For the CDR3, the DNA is TGTGCCTGGAGTGTACTGGGTCCCCCTAATGAAAAACTGTTTTTT. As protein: CAWSVLGPPNEKLFF.

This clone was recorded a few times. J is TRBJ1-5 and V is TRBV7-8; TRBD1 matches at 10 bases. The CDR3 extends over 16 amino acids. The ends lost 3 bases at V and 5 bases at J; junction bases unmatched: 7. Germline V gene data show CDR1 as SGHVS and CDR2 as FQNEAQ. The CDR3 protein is CASSLAGQGGYQPQHF. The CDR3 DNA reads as TGTGCCAGCAGCTTGGCCGGACAGGGGGGTTATCAGCCCCAGCATTTT.

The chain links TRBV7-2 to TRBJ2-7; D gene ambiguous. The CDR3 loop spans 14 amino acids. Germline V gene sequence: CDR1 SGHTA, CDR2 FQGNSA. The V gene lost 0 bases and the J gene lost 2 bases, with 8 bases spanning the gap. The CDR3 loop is CASSLAAGAYEQYF. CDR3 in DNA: TGTGCCAGCAGCTTAGCGGCCGGAGCCTACGAGCAGTACTTC.

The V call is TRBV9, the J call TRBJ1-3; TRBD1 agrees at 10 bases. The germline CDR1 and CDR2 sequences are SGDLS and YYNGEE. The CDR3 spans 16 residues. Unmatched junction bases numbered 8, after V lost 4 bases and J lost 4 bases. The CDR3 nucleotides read TGTGCCAGCAGCCCTGGACAGGGGGGTAGAGGAAACACCATATATTTT. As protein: CASSPGQGGRGNTIYF.

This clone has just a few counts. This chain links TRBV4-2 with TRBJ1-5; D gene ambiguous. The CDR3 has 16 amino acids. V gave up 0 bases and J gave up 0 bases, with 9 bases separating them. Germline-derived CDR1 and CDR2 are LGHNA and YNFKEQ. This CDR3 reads CASSQEDDPSNQPQHF. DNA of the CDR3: TGTGCCAGCAGCCAAGAGGACGATCCTAGCAATCAGCCCCAGCATTTT.

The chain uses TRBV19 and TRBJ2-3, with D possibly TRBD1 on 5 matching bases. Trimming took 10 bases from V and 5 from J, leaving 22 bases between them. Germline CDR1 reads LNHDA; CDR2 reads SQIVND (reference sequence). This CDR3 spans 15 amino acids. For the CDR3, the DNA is TGTGCCACCCTCTCCGAAGGGGTGGATGGAGATACGCAGTATTTT. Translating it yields CATLSEGVDGDTQYF.

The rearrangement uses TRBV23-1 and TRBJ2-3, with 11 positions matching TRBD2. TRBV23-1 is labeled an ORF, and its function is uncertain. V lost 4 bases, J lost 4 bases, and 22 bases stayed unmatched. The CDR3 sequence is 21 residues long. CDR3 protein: CASSLRSDSGRAIREPDTQYF. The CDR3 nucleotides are TGCGCCAGCAGTCTTCGCTCCGATAGCGGGAGGGCAATCAGGGAACCAGATACGCAGTATTTT.

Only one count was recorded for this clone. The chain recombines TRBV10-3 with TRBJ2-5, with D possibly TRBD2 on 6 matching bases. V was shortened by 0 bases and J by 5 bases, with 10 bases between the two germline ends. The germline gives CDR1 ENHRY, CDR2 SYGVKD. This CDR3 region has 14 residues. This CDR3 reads CAISESEGRETQYF. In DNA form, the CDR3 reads TGTGCCATCAGTGAGTCGGAAGGGAGGGAGACCCAGTACTTC.

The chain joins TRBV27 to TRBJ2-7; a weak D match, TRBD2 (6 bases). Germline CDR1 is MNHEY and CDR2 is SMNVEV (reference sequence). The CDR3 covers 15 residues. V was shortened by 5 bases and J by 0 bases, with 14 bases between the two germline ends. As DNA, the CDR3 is TGTGCCAGCAGTCCGACCGGGACTCCCTCCTACGAGCAGTACTTC. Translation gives CASSPTGTPSYEQYF.

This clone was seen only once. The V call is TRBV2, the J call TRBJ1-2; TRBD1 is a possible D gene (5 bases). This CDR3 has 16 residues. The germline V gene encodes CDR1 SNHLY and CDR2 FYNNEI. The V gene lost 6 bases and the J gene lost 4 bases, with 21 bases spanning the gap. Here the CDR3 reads CASRVHAGNAGYGYTF. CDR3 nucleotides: TGTGCCAGCAGAGTCCACGCAGGGAACGCGGGCTATGGCTACACCTTC.

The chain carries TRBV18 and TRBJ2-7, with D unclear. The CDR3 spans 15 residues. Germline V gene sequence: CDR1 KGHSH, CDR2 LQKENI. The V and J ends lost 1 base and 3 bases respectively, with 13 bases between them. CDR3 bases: TGTGCCAGCTCACCACTATCGACCTACTACTACGAGCAGTACTTC. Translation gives CASSPLSTYYYEQYF.

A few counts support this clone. In DNA, the CDR3 is TGTGCCAGCTCACGGGAACAGGGGGGAGAGCAGTACTTC. Translating it yields CASSREQGGEQYF. The chain uses TRBV18 and TRBJ2-7, with 8 nucleotides matching TRBD1. Trimming removed 4 bases from V and 7 bases from J; junction bases left unmatched: 6. Per germline, CDR1 KGHSH and CDR2 LQKENI. The CDR3 is made up of 13 amino acids. Full variable domain (rest looked up from reference TRBV18 and TRBJ2-7): NAGVMQNPRHLVRRRGQEARLRCSPMKGHSHVYWYRQLPEEGLKFMVYLQKENIIDESGMPKERFSAEFPKEGPSILRIQQVVRGDSAAYFCASSREQGGEQYFGPGTRLTVT.

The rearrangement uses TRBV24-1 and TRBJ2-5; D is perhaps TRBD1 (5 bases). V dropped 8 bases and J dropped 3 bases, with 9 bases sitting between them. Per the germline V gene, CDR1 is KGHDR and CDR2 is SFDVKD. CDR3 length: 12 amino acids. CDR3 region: CATNQGEETQYF. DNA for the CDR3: TGTGCCACCAATCAGGGCGAAGAGACCCAGTACTTC.

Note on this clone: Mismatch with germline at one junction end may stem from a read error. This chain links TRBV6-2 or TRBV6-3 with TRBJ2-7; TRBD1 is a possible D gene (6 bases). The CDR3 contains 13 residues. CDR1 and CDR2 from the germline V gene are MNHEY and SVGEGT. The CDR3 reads CASSYSRGQITAF. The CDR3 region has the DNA TGTGCCAGCAGTTACTCTCGGGGACAAATCACTGCCTTC.

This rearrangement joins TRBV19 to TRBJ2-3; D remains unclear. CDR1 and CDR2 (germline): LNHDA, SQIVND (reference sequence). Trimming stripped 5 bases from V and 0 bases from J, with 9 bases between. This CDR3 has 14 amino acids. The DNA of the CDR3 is TGTGCCAGTAGTTGGGCGGCTAGCACAGATACGCAGTATTTT. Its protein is CASSWAASTDTQYF.